These 26 T cell receptor beta chains were sequenced from one sample in a study of T-cell memory formation after mild COVID-19. MiXCR, run by TCRdb on the 5' RACE reads, gives a single entry per CDR3 protein. Of roughly 400,000 distinct CDR3 sequences detected, approximately 24% appear once; the ten largest clones hold around 9.5%. Sequencing was performed on PBMCs or a T cell subset sorted from them (not recorded which). The source is an adult woman who had mild COVID-19 (a few samples of this study predate the infection). Cell type and time point are not known.

This clonotype was counted between two and nine times. The chain joins TRBV7-9 to TRBJ1-5; D is undetermined. Trimming removed 1 base from V and 0 bases from J, with 7 bases in between. This CDR3 comprises 15 residues. The germline V gene has CDR1 SEHNR and CDR2 FQNEAQ (reference sequence). CDR3 sequence reads: CASSLDGSSNQPQHF. The CDR3 DNA follows: TGTGCCAGCAGCTTAGACGGTTCTAGCAATCAGCCCCAGCATTTT.

The rearrangement links TRBV6-5 to TRBJ2-1; D gene unclear. The CDR3 runs 16 residues. Per the germline V gene, CDR1 is MNHEY and CDR2 is SVGAGI. Trimming removed 6 bases from V and 5 bases from J, with 20 bases in between. The CDR3: CASSHLGVGQDNEQFF. The CDR3 DNA reads as TGTGCCAGCAGCCACCTTGGGGTGGGTCAGGACAATGAGCAGTTCTTC.

The J gene is TRBJ1-2, the V gene TRBV20-1; TRBD1 might be the D (6 bases). Germline V lookup: CDR1 DFQATT, CDR2 SNEGSKA (reference sequence). V was cut by 2 bases and J by 2 bases, with 21 bases left in between. The CDR3 totals 17 residues. CDR3 residues: CSARLRRGGVANYGYTF. The CDR3 DNA sequence: TGCAGTGCTAGACTCAGGCGGGGGGGCGTGGCGAACTATGGCTACACCTTC.

This chain uses TRBV2 with TRBJ1-5; TRBD1 matches 10 bases. The ends lost 6 bases at V and 5 bases at J; junction bases unmatched: 1. This CDR3 contains 13 residues. CDR1 is SNHLY, CDR2 FYNNEI, per germline. CDR3 protein: CASRTGGDQPQHF. The CDR3 DNA reads TGTGCCAGCAGGACAGGGGGCGATCAGCCCCAGCATTTT.

The V and J genes are TRBV4-1 and TRBJ2-7; 9 bases align to TRBD1. CDR3 length: 15 amino acids. Losses at the gene ends were 2 bases for V and 1 base for J; bases not matched to a gene: 3. Germline V gene lookup returns CDR1 MGHRA and CDR2 YSYEKL. The DNA for the CDR3 is TGCGCCAGCAGCCAATCCGGGACAGGGTCCTACGAGCAGTACTTC. Translation: CASSQSGTGSYEQYF.

This clonotype occurred a few times. The V gene is TRBV29-1, the J gene TRBJ1-5; 8 positions agree with TRBD1. The CDR3 totals 14 residues. Per germline, CDR1 SQVTM and CDR2 ANQGSEA. Trimming removed 6 bases from V and 4 bases from J; junction bases left unmatched: 8. CDR3 bases: TGCAGCGTCATACCGGGACAGGCTAATCAGCCCCAGCATTTT. It encodes CSVIPGQANQPQHF.

Of note for this clonotype: The junction departs from the called germline gene at one end, perhaps through a read error. The V call is TRBV12-3 or TRBV12-4, the J call TRBJ2-4; D is perhaps TRBD2 (7 bases). The CDR3 extends over 12 amino acids. This chain's CDR3 is CASSGLDRSFMF. The CDR3 bases are TGTGCCAGCAGTGGACTAGACAGGAGCTTTATGTTC.

The gene calls are TRBV6-1 and TRBJ2-5, with D tentatively TRBD1 (6 bases). Deletions cut 4 bases from V and 0 bases from J, with 12 bases between. Per the germline V gene, CDR1 is MNHNS and CDR2 is SASEGT. CDR3 length: 15 amino acids. This chain's CDR3 is CASSGWTAYQETQYF. Here the CDR3 DNA reads TGTGCCAGCAGTGGCTGGACAGCGTACCAAGAGACCCAGTACTTC.

This chain joins TRBV20-1 and TRBJ1-1; TRBD1 might be the D (5 bases). Between the trimmed V and J ends, which lost 6 bases and 5 bases, there was a span of 19 bases. Germline V lookup: CDR1 DFQATT, CDR2 SNEGSKA (reference sequence). The CDR3 consists of 14 residues. CDR3 region: CSAPGGGVGTEAFF. The DNA for the CDR3 is TGCAGTGCGCCGGGGGGAGGGGTCGGTACTGAAGCTTTCTTT.

The chain links TRBV4-1 to TRBJ1-5, with D unresolved. The CDR3 spans 16 residues. CDR1 MGHRA and CDR2 YSYEKL come from the germline V gene. With 0 bases removed from V and 6 bases from J, the gap between germline ends came to 15 bases. The CDR3 bases are TGCGCCAGCAGCCAAGAAAGCGGACCTTCCGGTCAGCCCCAGCATTTT. This encodes CASSQESGPSGQPQHF.

The rearrangement joins TRBV6-5 to TRBJ2-7; tentative D call: TRBD1 (6 bases). Trimming removed 2 bases from V and 6 bases from J, with 14 bases in between. The CDR3 is 14 amino acids. Germline V gene sequence: CDR1 MNHEY, CDR2 SVGAGI. The CDR3 here is CASSYAPQGLEQYF. The CDR3 nucleotides are TGTGCCAGCAGTTACGCCCCACAGGGTCTCGAGCAGTACTTC.

The V call is TRBV5-1, the J call TRBJ1-1; no reliable D call. Germline-derived CDR1 and CDR2 are SGHRS and YFSETQ. The CDR3 runs to 15 residues. V was shortened by 0 bases and J by 4 bases, with 13 bases between the two germline ends. CDR3 in amino acids: CASSLGWGMVTEAFF. The CDR3 nucleotides are TGCGCCAGCAGCTTGGGATGGGGTATGGTCACTGAAGCTTTCTTT.

This clonotype was counted a few times. V is TRBV27 and J is TRBJ2-7; perhaps D is TRBD1 or TRBD2 (6 bases each). V was trimmed by 1 base and J by 3 bases, leaving 10 bases between them. This CDR3 spans 14 amino acids. Germline V gene sequence: CDR1 MNHEY, CDR2 SMNVEV (reference sequence). The CDR3 sequence is CASSLLGGHYEQYF. CDR3 nucleotide sequence: TGTGCCAGCAGTTTATTGGGGGGCCACTACGAGCAGTACTTC.

The V call is TRBV21-1, the J call TRBJ1-1; the table's D call of TRBD1 was not tested on the DNA. TRBV21-1 is deemed a pseudogene. The CDR3 has 15 amino acids. CDR3 nucleotides: TGTGCCAGCAGGAAAGGAGGGGTCGAGAACACTGAAGCTTTCTTT. Protein sequence: CASRKGGVENTEAFF.

In this sample, this clonotype turned up once. The gene calls are TRBV6-5 and TRBJ2-2; TRBD1 might be the D (6 bases). Germline V gene sequence: CDR1 MNHEY, CDR2 SVGAGI. V gave up 10 bases and J gave up 0 bases, with 12 bases separating them. This CDR3 is 14 amino acids long. The CDR3 region has the DNA TGTGCCACCGCACAGGGATCGAACACCGGGGAGCTGTTTTTT. Translating it yields CATAQGSNTGELFF.

This chain uses TRBV29-1 with TRBJ1-1; 10 bases map to TRBD1. Germline V gene data show CDR1 as SQVTM and CDR2 as ANQGSEA. The CDR3 covers 14 residues. The J segment lost 9 bases and the V segment lost 6 bases, leaving 13 bases of the junction unmatched. This CDR3 is CSVHMPGQGTKAFF. DNA for the CDR3: TGCAGCGTGCACATGCCGGGACAGGGGACGAAAGCTTTCTTT.

This CDR3 is CASSYSGTSSGKDTQYF. In nucleotides, the CDR3 is TGTGCCAGCAGTTACTCGGGGACCTCGAGCGGTAAAGATACGCAGTATTTT. V gene TRBV6-6 combines with J gene TRBJ2-3; D possibly matches TRBD1 or TRBD2 (5 bases each). CDR3 length equals 17 residues. Germline V gene sequence: CDR1 MNHNY, CDR2 SVGAGI (reference sequence). Trimming removed 0 bases from V and 5 bases from J, with 18 bases in between.

With respect to this clonotype: The junction differs from germline at one of its ends, possibly a read error. The CDR3 sequence is CASSGGGREAQYF. The CDR3 DNA sequence: TGTGCCAGCAGCGGGGGAGGAAGAGAGGCCCAGTACTTC. This chain joins TRBV7-8 and TRBJ2-5, with a tentative D call TRBD2 (6 bases). CDR3 length equals 13 residues. From germline, CDR1 is SGHVS and CDR2 FQNEAQ. The variable domain in full, completed from reference TRBV7-8 and TRBJ2-5, reads GAGVSQSPRYKVAKRGQDVALRCDPISGHVSLFWYQQALGQGPEFLTYFQNEAQLDKSGLPSDRFFAERPEGSVSTLKIQRTQQEDSAVYLCASSGGGREAQYFGPGTRLLVL.

J is TRBJ1-2 and V is TRBV28; 8 nucleotides agree with TRBD1. There are 14 residues in the CDR3. Trimming took 5 bases from V and 4 from J; bases not matched to a gene: 6. Germline loops: CDR1 MDHEN, CDR2 SYDVKM. The CDR3 nucleotides read TGTGCCAGCAGTGCGACAGGGGACGGCTATGGCTACACCTTC. Translation gives CASSATGDGYGYTF.

The chain joins TRBV12-3 or TRBV12-4 to TRBJ2-3; 10 nucleotides align to TRBD2. Germline trimming cut 5 bases from V and 2 bases from J; bases unmatched to any gene: 4. CDR3 length equals 15 residues. The CDR3 protein is CASSPGLANTDTQYF. The DNA for the CDR3 is TGTGCCAGCAGTCCGGGACTAGCGAACACAGATACGCAGTATTTT.

The V gene is TRBV20-1, the J gene TRBJ1-1, with TRBD1 identical over 8 bases. V was clipped by 2 bases and J by 4 bases; unmatched bases: 6. From germline, CDR1 is DFQATT and CDR2 SNEGSKA (reference sequence). CDR3 size: 14 residues. CDR3 DNA: TGCAGTGCTAGAACCAGGGGGCGCGGCACTGAAGCTTTCTTT. Encoded protein: CSARTRGRGTEAFF.

CDR3 protein: CASSPRTSGEIQYF. For the CDR3, the DNA is TGTGCCAGCAGCCCCCGGACTAGCGGGGAAATTCAGTACTTC. The rearrangement links TRBV11-3 to TRBJ2-4; 12 bases map to TRBD2. CDR1 and CDR2 from the germline V gene are SGHNT and YENEEA. V dropped 5 bases and J dropped 10; count of bases not matched to a gene: 6. This CDR3 is built from 14 residues.

The CDR3 here is CASSLAPDGQGFNTEAFF. The CDR3 DNA reads as TGTGCCAGCAGCTTAGCCCCCGACGGACAGGGGTTCAACACTGAAGCTTTCTTT. This chain links TRBV7-6 with TRBJ1-1, with 9 bases aligning to TRBD1. The CDR3 runs to 18 residues. Trimming at V came to 0 bases and at J to 2 bases, leaving 10 bases not matched to a gene. CDR1 SGHVS and CDR2 FNYEAQ come from the germline V gene. Combining the CDR3 with reference TRBV7-6 and TRBJ1-1 gives the whole variable domain GAGVSQSPRYKVTKRGQDVALRCDPISGHVSLYWYRQALGQGPEFLTYFNYEAQQDKSGLPNDRFSAERPEGSISTLTIQRTEQRDSAMYRCASSLAPDGQGFNTEAFFGQGTRLTVV.

The chain joins TRBV30 to TRBJ1-1, with D unclear. Germline CDR1 GTSNPN, CDR2 SVGIG (reference sequence). V was cut by 2 bases and J by 1 base, with 5 bases left in between. This CDR3 is 12 amino acids long. The CDR3, as DNA: TGTGCCTGGAGTTGGCAGAACACTGAAGCTTTCTTT. This codes for CAWSWQNTEAFF.

This clonotype was recorded a few times. V usage is TRBV6-5 and J usage is TRBJ2-1; TRBD1 matches at 9 bases. In germline, CDR1 is MNHEY, CDR2 SVGAGI. The V and J ends lost 9 bases and 3 bases, in that order; junction bases with no gene match: 12. The CDR3 sequence is 16 residues long. CDR3 in amino acids: CASKVARDRVYNEQFF. The CDR3 DNA sequence: TGTGCCAGTAAGGTAGCCCGGGACAGGGTCTACAATGAGCAGTTCTTC.

This chain links TRBV7-2 with TRBJ1-6; D may be TRBD1 (5 bases). V was cut by 1 base and J by 0 bases, with 13 bases left in between. From germline, CDR1 is SGHTA and CDR2 FQGNSA. The length of the CDR3 is 18 residues. The CDR3 here is CASSLVSGASSYNSPLHF. In nucleotides, the CDR3 is TGTGCCAGCAGCTTAGTGTCCGGGGCGAGCTCCTATAATTCACCCCTCCACTTT.